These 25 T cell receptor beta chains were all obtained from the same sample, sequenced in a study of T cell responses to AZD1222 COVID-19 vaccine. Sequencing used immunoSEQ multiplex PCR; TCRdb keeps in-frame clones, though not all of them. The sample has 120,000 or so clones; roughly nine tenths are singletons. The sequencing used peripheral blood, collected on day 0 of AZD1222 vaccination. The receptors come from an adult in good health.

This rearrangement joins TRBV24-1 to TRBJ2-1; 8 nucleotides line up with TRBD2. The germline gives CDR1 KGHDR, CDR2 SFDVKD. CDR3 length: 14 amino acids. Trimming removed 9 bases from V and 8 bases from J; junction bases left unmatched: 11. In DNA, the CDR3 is TGTGCCACCTCAAGAGCGGGAGACGGCTATGAGCAGTTCTTC. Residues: CATSRAGDGYEQFF.

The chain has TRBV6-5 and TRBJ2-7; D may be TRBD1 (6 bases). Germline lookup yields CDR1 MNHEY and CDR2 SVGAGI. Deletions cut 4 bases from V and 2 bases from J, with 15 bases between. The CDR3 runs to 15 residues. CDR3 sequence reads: CASSSFRDKAYEQYF. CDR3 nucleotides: TGTGCCAGCAGTTCCTTCAGGGACAAGGCCTACGAGCAGTACTTC.

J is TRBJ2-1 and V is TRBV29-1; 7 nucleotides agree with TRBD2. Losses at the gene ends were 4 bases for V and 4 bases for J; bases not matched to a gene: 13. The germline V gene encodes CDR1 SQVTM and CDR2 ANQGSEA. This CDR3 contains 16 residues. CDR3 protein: CSVVSSRAGLYNEQFF. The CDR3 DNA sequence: TGCAGCGTTGTGAGTTCTAGAGCGGGATTGTACAATGAGCAGTTCTTC.

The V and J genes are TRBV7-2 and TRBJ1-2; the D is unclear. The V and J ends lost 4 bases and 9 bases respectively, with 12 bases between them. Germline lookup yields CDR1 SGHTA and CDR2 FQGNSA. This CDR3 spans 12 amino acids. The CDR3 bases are TGTGCCAGCAGCTCCCCCTGGGCCCGCTACACCTTC. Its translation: CASSSPWARYTF.

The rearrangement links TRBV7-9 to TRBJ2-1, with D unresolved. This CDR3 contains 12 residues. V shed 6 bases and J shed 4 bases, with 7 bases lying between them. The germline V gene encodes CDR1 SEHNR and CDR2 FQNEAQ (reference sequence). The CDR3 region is CASRWDYNEQFF. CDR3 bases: TGTGCCAGCAGGTGGGATTACAATGAGCAGTTCTTC.

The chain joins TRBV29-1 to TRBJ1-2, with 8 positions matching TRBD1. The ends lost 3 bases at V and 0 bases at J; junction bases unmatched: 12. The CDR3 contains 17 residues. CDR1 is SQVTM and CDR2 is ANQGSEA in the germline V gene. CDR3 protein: CSVEGQGARLANYGYTF. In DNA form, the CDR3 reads TGCAGCGTTGAGGGTCAGGGGGCAAGGCTCGCTAACTATGGCTACACCTTC.

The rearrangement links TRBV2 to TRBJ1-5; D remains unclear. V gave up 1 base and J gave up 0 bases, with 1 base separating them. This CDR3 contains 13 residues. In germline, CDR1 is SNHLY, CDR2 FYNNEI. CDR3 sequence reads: CASSEGSNQPQHF. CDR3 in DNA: TGTGCCAGCAGTGAAGGTAGCAATCAGCCCCAGCATTTT.

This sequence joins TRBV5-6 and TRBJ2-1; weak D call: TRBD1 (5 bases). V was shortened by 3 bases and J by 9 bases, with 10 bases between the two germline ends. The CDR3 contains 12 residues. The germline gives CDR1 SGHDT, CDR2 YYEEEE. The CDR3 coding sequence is TGTGCCAGCAGCTCGACAGTAGGTGAGCAGTTCTTC. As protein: CASSSTVGEQFF.

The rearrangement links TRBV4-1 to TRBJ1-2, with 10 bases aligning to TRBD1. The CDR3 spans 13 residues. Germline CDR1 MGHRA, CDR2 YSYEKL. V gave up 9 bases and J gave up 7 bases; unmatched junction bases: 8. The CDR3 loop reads CASRGQGRFGYTF. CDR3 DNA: TGCGCCAGTAGGGGACAGGGGCGATTTGGCTACACCTTC.

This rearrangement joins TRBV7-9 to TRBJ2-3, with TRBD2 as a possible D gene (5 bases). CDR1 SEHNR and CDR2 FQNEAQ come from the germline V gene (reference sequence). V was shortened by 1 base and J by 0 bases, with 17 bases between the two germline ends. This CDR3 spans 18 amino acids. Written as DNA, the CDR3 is TGTGCCAGCAGCTTAGGCCTTACTAGGTTGGGGAGCACAGATACGCAGTATTTT. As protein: CASSLGLTRLGSTDTQYF.

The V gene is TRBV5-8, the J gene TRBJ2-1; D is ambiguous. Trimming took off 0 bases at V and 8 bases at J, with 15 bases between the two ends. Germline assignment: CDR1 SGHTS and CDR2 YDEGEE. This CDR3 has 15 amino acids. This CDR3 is CASSLGVGSVDEQFF. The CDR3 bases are TGTGCCAGCAGCTTGGGGGTAGGCTCCGTCGATGAGCAGTTCTTC.

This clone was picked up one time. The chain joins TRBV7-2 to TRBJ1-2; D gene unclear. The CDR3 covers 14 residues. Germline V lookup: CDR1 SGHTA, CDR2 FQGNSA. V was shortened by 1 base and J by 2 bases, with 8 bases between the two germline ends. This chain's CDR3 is CASSLGVQNYGYTF. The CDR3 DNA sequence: TGTGCCAGCAGCTTAGGTGTACAAAACTATGGCTACACCTTC.

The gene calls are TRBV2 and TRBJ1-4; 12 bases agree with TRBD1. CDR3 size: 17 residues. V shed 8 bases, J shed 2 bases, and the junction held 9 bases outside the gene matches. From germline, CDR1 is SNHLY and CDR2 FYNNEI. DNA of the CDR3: TGTGCCAGCGGCGGGACAGGGGGCTTCACCACTAATGAAAAACTGTTTTTT. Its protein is CASGGTGGFTTNEKLFF.

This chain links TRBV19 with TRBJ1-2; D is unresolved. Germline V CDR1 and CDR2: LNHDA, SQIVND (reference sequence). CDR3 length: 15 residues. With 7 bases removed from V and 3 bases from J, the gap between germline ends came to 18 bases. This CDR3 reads CASIPEVGSDYGYTF. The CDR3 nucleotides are TGTGCCAGTATTCCGGAGGTGGGTTCGGACTATGGCTACACCTTC.

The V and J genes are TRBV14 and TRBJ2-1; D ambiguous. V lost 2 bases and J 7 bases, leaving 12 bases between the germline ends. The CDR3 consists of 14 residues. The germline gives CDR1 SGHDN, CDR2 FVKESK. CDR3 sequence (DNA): TGTGCCAGCAGCCAACTCCAGGTATGGAATGAGCAGTTCTTC. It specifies CASSQLQVWNEQFF.

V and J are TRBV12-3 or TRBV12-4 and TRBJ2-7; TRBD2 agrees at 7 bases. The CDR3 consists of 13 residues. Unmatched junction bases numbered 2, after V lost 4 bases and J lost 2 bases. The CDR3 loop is CASSWDYPYEQYF. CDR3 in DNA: TGTGCCAGCAGTTGGGACTACCCCTACGAGCAGTACTTC.

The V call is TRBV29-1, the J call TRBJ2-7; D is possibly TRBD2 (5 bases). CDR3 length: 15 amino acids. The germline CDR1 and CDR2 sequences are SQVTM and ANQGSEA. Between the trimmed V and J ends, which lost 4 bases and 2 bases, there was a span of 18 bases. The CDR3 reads CSVGERGGATYEQYF. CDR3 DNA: TGCAGCGTTGGGGAGCGAGGTGGAGCCACCTACGAGCAGTACTTC.

CDR3 sequence reads: CASSIGILANTIYF. The CDR3 nucleotides are TGTGCCAGTAGTATCGGGATTTTGGCGAACACCATATATTTT. The rearrangement uses TRBV19 and TRBJ1-3; D gene uncertain. Germline V lookup: CDR1 LNHDA, CDR2 SQIVND (reference sequence). CDR3 length: 14 residues. Between the trimmed V and J ends, which lost 3 bases and 7 bases, there was a span of 13 bases. The variable domain in full, with the rest retrieved from reference TRBV19 and TRBJ1-3, is DGGITQSPKYLFRKEGQNVTLSCEQNLNHDAMYWYRQDPGQGLRLIYYSQIVNDFQKGDIAEGYSVSREKKESFPLTVTSAQKNPTAFYLCASSIGILANTIYFGEGSWLTVV.

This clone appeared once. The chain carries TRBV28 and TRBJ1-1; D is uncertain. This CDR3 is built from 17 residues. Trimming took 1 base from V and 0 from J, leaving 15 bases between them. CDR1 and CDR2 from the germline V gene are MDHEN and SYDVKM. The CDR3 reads CASSLYSDPKLNTEAFF. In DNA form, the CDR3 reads TGTGCCAGCAGTTTATATTCGGACCCAAAGTTGAACACTGAAGCTTTCTTT.

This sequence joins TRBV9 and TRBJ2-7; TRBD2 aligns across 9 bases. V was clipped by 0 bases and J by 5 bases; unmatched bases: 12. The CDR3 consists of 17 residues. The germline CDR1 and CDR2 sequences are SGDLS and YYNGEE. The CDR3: CASSVGGGSGGLDEQYF. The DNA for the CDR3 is TGTGCCAGCAGCGTAGGAGGCGGTAGCGGGGGTCTCGACGAGCAGTACTTC.

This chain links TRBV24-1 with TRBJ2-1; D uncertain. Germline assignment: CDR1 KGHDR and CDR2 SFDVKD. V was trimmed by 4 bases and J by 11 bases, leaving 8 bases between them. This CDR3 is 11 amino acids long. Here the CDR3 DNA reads TGTGCCACCAGTGACTATCTCAAGCAGTTCTTC. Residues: CATSDYLKQFF.

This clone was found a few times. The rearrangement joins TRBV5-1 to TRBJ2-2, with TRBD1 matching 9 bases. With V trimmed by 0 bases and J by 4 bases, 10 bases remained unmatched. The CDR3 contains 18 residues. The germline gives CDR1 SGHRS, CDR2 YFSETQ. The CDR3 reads CASSLVRGQGRRTGELFF. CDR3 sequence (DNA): TGCGCCAGCAGCTTGGTTAGGGGACAGGGACGACGCACCGGGGAGCTGTTTTTT.

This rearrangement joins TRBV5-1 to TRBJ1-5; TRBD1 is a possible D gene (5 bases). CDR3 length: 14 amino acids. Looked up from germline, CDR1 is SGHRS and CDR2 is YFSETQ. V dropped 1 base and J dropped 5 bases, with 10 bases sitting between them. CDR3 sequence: CASSLRGDDQPQHF. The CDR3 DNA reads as TGCGCCAGCAGCTTGAGGGGAGATGATCAGCCCCAGCATTTT.

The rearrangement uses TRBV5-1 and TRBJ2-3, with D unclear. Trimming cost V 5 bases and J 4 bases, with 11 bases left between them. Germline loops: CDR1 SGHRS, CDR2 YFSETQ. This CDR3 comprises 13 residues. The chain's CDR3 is CASSGFGADTQYF. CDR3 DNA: TGCGCCAGCAGTGGTTTTGGGGCAGATACGCAGTATTTT.

In nucleotides, the CDR3 is TGTGCCAGCAGCGTAGGAGGGGGGCCCCTCTACGAGCAGTACTTC. Its protein product is CASSVGGGPLYEQYF. V is TRBV9 and J is TRBJ2-7; perhaps D is TRBD1 or TRBD2 (6 bases each). The germline gives CDR1 SGDLS, CDR2 YYNGEE. CDR3 size: 15 residues. Trimming took off 0 bases at V and 3 bases at J, with 13 bases between the two ends.